Presented here are 26 T cell receptor beta chains from one specimen sequenced in a study of T-cell reconstitution after alpha-beta-depleted transplantation in children. A library of TCRbeta sequences, prepared with unique molecular identifiers, was generated. TCRdb called the PCR reads again in MiXCR, with one record for every CDR3 protein. The sample lists 610,000 or so distinct CDR3 sequences, roughly 27% occurring once. The sample consisted of PBMCs, taken before TCRalphabeta/CD19-depleted stem cell transplant. The receptor source for this set is a boy in the first two years of life with Wiskott-Aldrich syndrome, due to receive a stem cell transplant.

The chain combines TRBV5-1 with TRBJ2-3, with 8 bases fitting TRBD1. In germline, CDR1 is SGHRS, CDR2 YFSETQ. CDR3 size: 15 residues. J lost 6 bases, V lost 0 bases, and 6 bases had no gene match. The CDR3 loop is CASSLGQGPVDTQYF. DNA for the CDR3: TGCGCCAGCAGCTTGGGACAGGGGCCTGTGGATACGCAGTATTTT.

The table lists this clonotype with many counts. This rearrangement joins TRBV20-1 to TRBJ1-5, with D possibly TRBD1 on 5 matching bases. Trimming took off 1 base at V and 6 bases at J, with 10 bases between the two ends. Germline values: CDR1 DFQATT, CDR2 SNEGSKA (reference sequence). The CDR3 covers 13 residues. CDR3 coding DNA: TGCAGTGCTAGAGGTCAGGGTAGTCAGCCCCAGCATTTT. Amino acids: CSARGQGSQPQHF.

This clonotype was seen a handful of times. The chain has TRBV10-2 and TRBJ2-5; perhaps TRBD2 as D (5 bases). V lost 3 bases, J lost 4 bases, and 15 bases lay in between. This CDR3 is 15 amino acids long. Looked up from germline, CDR1 is WSHSY and CDR2 is SAAADI. In DNA form, the CDR3 reads TGCGCCAGCAGTGAAAGCCTGAGGGTTATAGAGACCCAGTACTTC. Translated, it gives CASSESLRVIETQYF.

The chain recombines TRBV20-1 with TRBJ1-5, with unresolved D. V lost 0 bases and J 0 bases, leaving 9 bases between the germline ends. Germline V gene lookup returns CDR1 DFQATT and CDR2 SNEGSKA (reference sequence). The CDR3 is 15 amino acids. The CDR3 DNA sequence: TGCAGTGCTAGAGATCCGGGAGTTAGCAATCAGCCCCAGCATTTT. It yields the protein CSARDPGVSNQPQHF.

This chain connects TRBV5-1 to TRBJ2-7, with 8 bases aligning to TRBD1. The CDR3 consists of 14 residues. V shed 4 bases and J 3 bases; nucleotides not matched to a gene: 6. Germline CDR1 SGHRS, CDR2 YFSETQ. CDR3 in amino acids: CASSTLGQDYEQYF. The CDR3 DNA reads as TGCGCCAGCAGCACCCTGGGACAGGACTACGAGCAGTACTTC.

Points on this clonotype: Being one base from a much bigger clone, this may be a read error. The chain recombines TRBV5-1 with TRBJ2-7; a possible D gene is TRBD2 (5 bases). Trimming pared 4 bases from V and 5 bases from J, leaving 13 bases between. Germline lookup yields CDR1 SGHRS and CDR2 YFSETQ. The CDR3 sequence is 13 residues long. The CDR3 is CASSRRGSNEQYF. CDR3 coding DNA: TGCGCCAGCAGCCGTAGAGGGTCCAACGAGCAGTACTTC.

This clonotype was observed a handful of times. This chain uses TRBV24-1 with TRBJ2-3; either TRBD1 or TRBD2 may supply D (5 bases each). The CDR3 spans 15 residues. Germline loops: CDR1 KGHDR, CDR2 SFDVKD. Trimming took 4 bases from V and 2 from J, leaving 12 bases between them. Here the CDR3 reads CATSEWDGATDTQYF. The DNA of the CDR3 is TGTGCCACCAGTGAATGGGACGGAGCCACAGATACGCAGTATTTT.

The V gene is TRBV11-1, the J gene TRBJ2-5; a possible D gene is TRBD1 (6 bases). V was trimmed by 6 bases and J by 2 bases, leaving 13 bases between them. This CDR3 has 14 residues. Germline values: CDR1 SGHAT, CDR2 FQDESV (reference sequence). CDR3 coding DNA: TGTGCCAGCAGTCGACGAGGGGGTCAAGAGACCCAGTACTTC. Amino acids: CASSRRGGQETQYF.

The genes are TRBV5-5 and TRBJ1-1; unclear D gene. V was trimmed by 1 base and J by 7 bases, leaving 14 bases between them. CDR1 SGHKS and CDR2 YYEKEE come from the germline V gene (reference sequence). The CDR3 runs 14 residues. The CDR3 reads CASSLLSALGEAFF. The CDR3 coding sequence is TGTGCCAGCAGCTTGCTGAGCGCTCTGGGTGAAGCTTTCTTT.

This sequence joins TRBV10-3 and TRBJ1-2; D uncertain. The CDR3 extends over 13 amino acids. Trimming pared 0 bases from V and 5 bases from J, leaving 7 bases between. Looked up from germline, CDR1 is ENHRY and CDR2 is SYGVKD. This CDR3 is CAISESAAYGYTF. CDR3 nucleotide sequence: TGTGCCATCAGTGAGTCGGCGGCGTATGGCTACACCTTC.

The chain links TRBV20-1 to TRBJ1-4; TRBD1 might be the D (5 bases). The V gene's germline CDR1 is DFQATT and CDR2 SNEGSKA (reference sequence). The ends were cut back, 1 base at V and 14 bases at J, with 14 bases in the middle. This CDR3 spans 12 amino acids. CDR3 bases: TGCAGTGCTAGAGTTTTGACAGCTGGGCTGTTTTTT. Encoded protein: CSARVLTAGLFF.

The CDR3 DNA reads as TGCGCCAGCAGCATGGGGGCGGGATTATCCGAGCAGTACTTC. Encoded protein: CASSMGAGLSEQYF. The chain links TRBV5-1 to TRBJ2-7; D may correspond to TRBD1 or TRBD2 (6 bases each). The CDR3 is 14 amino acids. Looked up from germline, CDR1 is SGHRS and CDR2 is YFSETQ. The V end lost 4 bases, the J end lost 6 bases, and 17 bases lay between the germline ends.

V and J are TRBV6-1 and TRBJ2-2; D is ambiguous. Trimming removed 11 bases from V and 1 base from J, with 8 bases in between. CDR1 is MNHNS, CDR2 SASEGT, per germline. The CDR3 length is 12 residues. The CDR3 sequence: CAAVLNTGELFF. CDR3 DNA: TGTGCCGCGGTGCTGAACACCGGGGAGCTGTTTTTT.

The chain carries TRBV5-1 and TRBJ2-7; TRBD1 matches at 10 bases. V shed 0 bases, J shed 6 bases, and the junction held 9 bases outside the gene matches. In germline, CDR1 is SGHRS, CDR2 YFSETQ. The CDR3 length is 16 residues. DNA of the CDR3: TGCGCCAGCAGCTTGGCGGCCGGGACAGGGGATGCCGAGCAGTACTTC. This sequence encodes CASSLAAGTGDAEQYF.

This clonotype was seen a few times. J is TRBJ1-5 and V is TRBV7-2; D ambiguous. In germline, CDR1 is SGHTA, CDR2 FQGNSA. Trimming took 5 bases from V and 6 from J, leaving 14 bases between them. The CDR3 has 14 amino acids. CDR3 nucleotides: TGTGCCAGCAGCCCTTTCCGGGAGCGTCAGCCCCAGCATTTT. Amino acids: CASSPFRERQPQHF.

This sequence joins TRBV7-2 and TRBJ1-2; 7 bases match TRBD1. Trimming cost V 4 bases and J 5 bases; bases outside gene matches: 7. The CDR3 spans 14 residues. Germline CDR1 and CDR2: SGHTA and FQGNSA. Here the CDR3 reads CASSSWTGEYGYTF. The DNA of the CDR3 is TGTGCCAGCAGCTCGTGGACAGGCGAATATGGCTACACCTTC.

In this sample, this clonotype turned up a few times. Here the CDR3 reads CAWSPGAPMNTEAFF. CDR3 nucleotide sequence: TGTGCCTGGAGTCCAGGGGCCCCCATGAACACTGAAGCTTTCTTT. The genes are TRBV30 and TRBJ1-1, with a tentative D call TRBD1 (6 bases). The CDR3 is 15 amino acids. CDR1 is GTSNPN, CDR2 SVGIG, per germline (reference sequence). The germline V and J ends were trimmed by 2 bases and 0 bases, with 13 bases remaining between them. Together with reference TRBV30 and TRBJ1-1, the CDR3 gives the full variable domain: SQTIHQWPATLVQPVGSPLSLECTVEGTSNPNLYWYRQAAGRGLQLLFYSVGIGQISSEVPQNLSASRPQDRQFILSSKKLLLSDSGFYLCAWSPGAPMNTEAFFGQGTRLTVV.

There are a few counts of this clonotype. The chain carries TRBV9 and TRBJ1-6; D unresolved. CDR1 and CDR2 from the germline V gene are SGDLS and YYNGEE. CDR3 size: 16 residues. The V gene lost 0 bases and the J gene lost 5 bases, with 12 bases spanning the gap. The DNA of the CDR3 is TGTGCCAGCAGCGTAGGTATCGACCGAGATAATTCACCCCTCCACTTT. Its protein is CASSVGIDRDNSPLHF.

This sequence joins TRBV20-1 and TRBJ1-1; no definite D call. Germline V gene sequence: CDR1 DFQATT, CDR2 SNEGSKA (reference sequence). The V gene lost 6 bases and the J gene lost 1 base, with 12 bases spanning the gap. The CDR3 contains 13 residues. This CDR3 reads CSARREGNTEAFF. DNA of the CDR3: TGCAGTGCGAGGCGGGAGGGGAACACTGAAGCTTTCTTT.

The chain carries TRBV7-3 and TRBJ2-7, with D unclear. CDR1 and CDR2 from the germline V gene are SGHTA and FQGTGA. V was pared by 0 bases and J by 5 bases, with 8 bases between. The length of the CDR3 is 13 residues. The CDR3 DNA reads TGTGCCAGCAGCTTAACTTCTGTGGACGAGCAGTACTTC. Translation: CASSLTSVDEQYF.

This clonotype was found a few times. CDR3 loop: CASSRPTSGRDNEQFF. In nucleotides, the CDR3 is TGCGCCAGCAGCCGTCCTACTAGCGGGAGGGACAATGAGCAGTTCTTC. V is TRBV5-1 and J is TRBJ2-1, with 13 positions matching TRBD2. The trim removed 4 bases at V and 5 bases at J, leaving 6 bases unmatched. This CDR3 spans 16 amino acids. CDR1 and CDR2 from the germline V gene are SGHRS and YFSETQ.

This clonotype was seen a few times. This chain uses TRBV2 with TRBJ1-3; 7 bases map to TRBD1. The CDR3 runs 13 residues. Germline-derived CDR1 and CDR2 are SNHLY and FYNNEI. V gave up 8 bases and J gave up 6 bases; unmatched junction bases: 7. The CDR3 bases are TGTGCCAGCTATTACAGGGGTCTAAACACCATATATTTT. This codes for CASYYRGLNTIYF.

The CDR3 loop is CASSYSQSGNTIYF. Written as DNA, the CDR3 is TGTGCCAGCAGTTACTCTCAGTCGGGAAACACCATATATTTT. This sequence joins TRBV6-5 and TRBJ1-3; no reliable D call. With 0 bases removed from V and 4 bases from J, the gap between germline ends came to 7 bases. The length of the CDR3 is 14 residues. CDR1 is MNHEY, CDR2 SVGAGI, per germline.

The chain employs TRBV29-1 and TRBJ2-2, with D tentatively TRBD2 (5 bases). Germline V gene lookup returns CDR1 SQVTM and CDR2 ANQGSEA. The CDR3 loop spans 13 amino acids. Trimming removed 6 bases from V and 4 bases from J, with 12 bases in between. The CDR3 protein is CSVSRGGTGELFF. Here the CDR3 DNA reads TGCAGCGTGTCACGGGGTGGCACCGGGGAGCTGTTTTTT.

This clonotype was seen only a few times. The rearrangement uses TRBV20-1 and TRBJ2-5, with 11 bases identical to TRBD2. Germline V gives CDR1 DFQATT, CDR2 SNEGSKA (reference sequence). The length of the CDR3 is 15 residues. The junction had 5 bases not matched to a gene; V was cut back by 0 bases and J by 5 bases. CDR3 DNA: TGCAGTGCTAGAGATTTCGTAGCGGGAGGGGAGACCCAGTACTTC. It codes for CSARDFVAGGETQYF.

This clonotype was recorded at least ten times. This chain links TRBV5-1 with TRBJ2-3; D is possibly TRBD1 or TRBD2 (5 bases each). The V gene's germline CDR1 is SGHRS and CDR2 YFSETQ. This CDR3 region has 14 residues. V was clipped by 4 bases and J by 4 bases, with 13 bases between them. CDR3 sequence: CASSAPSGPDTQYF. The CDR3 nucleotides read TGCGCCAGCAGCGCGCCCTCGGGGCCAGATACGCAGTATTTT.